These 6 T cell receptor beta chains originate from one sample sequenced in a study of cytomegalovirus exposure and HLA in healthy donors. Researchers ran the PCR with 60 Vbeta and 13 Jbeta primers. Data came from immunoSEQ multiplex PCR; TCRdb stores just in-frame clones and leaves some out. The sample includes approximately 150,000 clones, more than 70% of them seen just once. The sequenced sample consisted of PBMCs. All receptors derive from a man younger than 30 in good health and CMV-seropositive.

The chain links TRBV10-1 to TRBJ1-1; 7 nucleotides line up with TRBD1. The CDR3 extends over 13 amino acids. V lost 8 bases, J lost 3 bases, and 6 bases stayed unmatched. Looked up from germline, CDR1 is WNHNN and CDR2 is SYGVQD (reference sequence). CDR3: CASWTGRYTEAFF. CDR3 DNA: TGCGCCAGCTGGACAGGCCGGTACACTGAAGCTTTCTTT.

This rearrangement joins TRBV7-7 to TRBJ2-3; the match to TRBD2 covers 10 bases. CDR3 size: 15 residues. Germline CDR1 SSHAT, CDR2 FNYEAQ (reference sequence). CDR3 nucleotides: TGTGCTAGCGCTAGCGGGAGTTCCGTGATGGATACGCAGTATTTT. It encodes CASASGSSVMDTQYF.

The V gene is TRBV7-3, the J gene TRBJ2-1; D gene uncertain. CDR1 and CDR2 (germline): SGHTA, FQGTGA. The CDR3 has 13 residues. Trimming left V 6 bases short and J 10 bases short, with 16 bases between. In DNA, the CDR3 is TGTGCCAGCAGTCGAAGCCCGAGTACCGAGCAGTTCTTC. Amino acid sequence: CASSRSPSTEQFF.

CDR3 nucleotide sequence: TGTGCCAGCAGCTTCAGCTGGACAGGGAGCACAGATACGCAGTATTTT. It codes for CASSFSWTGSTDTQYF. This rearrangement joins TRBV28 to TRBJ2-3, with 8 bases aligning to TRBD1. Germline V CDR1 and CDR2: MDHEN, SYDVKM. This CDR3 comprises 16 residues. V lost 6 bases to trimming and J lost 0 bases; unmatched junction nucleotides: 8. The whole variable domain, filled in from reference TRBV28 and TRBJ2-3, reads DVKVTQSSRYLVKRTGEKVFLECVQDMDHENMFWYRQDPGLGLRLIYFSYDVKMKEKGDIPEGYSVSREKKERFSLILESASTNQTSMYLCASSFSWTGSTDTQYFGPGTRLTVL.

J is TRBJ2-4 and V is TRBV28; tentatively, D is TRBD2 (6 bases). V dropped 4 bases and J dropped 8 bases, with 15 bases sitting between them. From germline, CDR1 is MDHEN and CDR2 SYDVKM. This CDR3 comprises 14 residues. The CDR3 is CASSSWDSGDIQYF. The CDR3 bases are TGTGCCAGCAGTTCGTGGGACTCCGGGGACATTCAGTACTTC. The variable domain in full, with the rest retrieved from reference TRBV28 and TRBJ2-4, is DVKVTQSSRYLVKRTGEKVFLECVQDMDHENMFWYRQDPGLGLRLIYFSYDVKMKEKGDIPEGYSVSREKKERFSLILESASTNQTSMYLCASSSWDSGDIQYFGAGTRLSVL.

The chain employs TRBV28 and TRBJ2-5; no reliable D call. Germline V gene sequence: CDR1 MDHEN, CDR2 SYDVKM. The CDR3 spans 16 residues. V shed 7 bases and J shed 1 base, with 19 bases lying between them. The CDR3 coding sequence is TGTGCCAGCATGAGGTCTCGATTATTAAGCCAAGAGACCCAGTACTTC. This translates into CASMRSRLLSQETQYF.